The next 10 T cell receptor beta chains were all read from a single sample in a study of cytomegalovirus exposure and HLA in healthy donors. PCR was performed using 60 Vbeta and 13 Jbeta primers. The table came from immunoSEQ multiplex PCR; TCRdb's copy has only in-frame clones and leaves some out. The table shows approximately 290,000 clones, with roughly 80% occurring only once. The sequenced sample consisted of PBMCs. The receptor set was obtained from a girl aged 2-10 years in good health and CMV-seronegative.

The chain combines TRBV27 with TRBJ2-7, with 8 bases identical to TRBD2. This CDR3 contains 16 residues. V shed 4 bases and J 1 base; nucleotides not matched to a gene: 9. Germline CDR1 is MNHEY and CDR2 is SMNVEV (reference sequence). The CDR3 protein is CASSSPLQRGSYEQYF. The CDR3 nucleotides read TGTGCCAGCAGTTCCCCCCTCCAGCGGGGGTCCTACGAGCAGTACTTC.

The chain employs TRBV2 and TRBJ2-3; no firm D call. V dropped 11 bases and J dropped 0 bases, with 9 bases sitting between them. Germline V CDR1 and CDR2: SNHLY, FYNNEI. This CDR3 spans 12 amino acids. The CDR3 sequence: CAGTTSTDTQYF. CDR3 sequence (DNA): TGTGCCGGAACGACTAGCACAGATACGCAGTATTTT.

The V gene is TRBV7-6, the J gene TRBJ2-3; 13 nucleotides agree with TRBD2. With 2 bases clipped from V and 0 bases from J, the junction kept 8 bases outside the gene matches. The CDR3 runs 19 residues. Germline CDR1 SGHVS, CDR2 FNYEAQ. The CDR3 region has the DNA TGTGCCAGCAGCTTATCTCCGACTAGCGGGGGGTTCAGCACAGATACGCAGTATTTT. Its translation is CASSLSPTSGGFSTDTQYF. Drawing the rest from reference TRBV7-6 and TRBJ2-3, the complete variable domain is GAGVSQSPRYKVTKRGQDVALRCDPISGHVSLYWYRQALGQGPEFLTYFNYEAQQDKSGLPNDRFSAERPEGSISTLTIQRTEQRDSAMYRCASSLSPTSGGFSTDTQYFGPGTRLTVL.

The J gene is TRBJ2-1, the V gene TRBV21-1; TRBD1 is taken as the D call from the table, unchecked against the DNA. TRBV21-1 corresponds to a pseudogene. The CDR3 length is 13 residues. CDR3 DNA: TGTGCCAGCAGCAAAATGGGCCGAGATGAGCAGTTCTTC. Amino acids: CASSKMGRDEQFF.

This chain links TRBV4-1 with TRBJ1-5; 7 positions match TRBD1. The CDR3 runs 14 residues. Losses at the gene ends were 4 bases for V and 4 bases for J; bases not matched to a gene: 4. Germline CDR1 and CDR2: MGHRA and YSYEKL. This chain's CDR3 is CASSPQGQNQPQHF. Written as DNA, the CDR3 is TGCGCCAGCAGCCCGCAGGGACAGAATCAGCCCCAGCATTTT.

The V call is TRBV2, the J call TRBJ1-2; 7 bases agree with TRBD1. The CDR3 spans 14 residues. The V segment lost 7 bases and the J segment 2 bases; nucleotides outside the gene matches: 7. Germline V lookup: CDR1 SNHLY, CDR2 FYNNEI. CDR3 sequence: CASIDPDRNYGYTF. The DNA of the CDR3 is TGTGCCAGCATCGACCCGGACAGGAACTATGGCTACACCTTC.

This rearrangement joins TRBV2 to TRBJ2-5, with 7 bases lining up with TRBD1. This CDR3 spans 12 amino acids. Germline V lookup: CDR1 SNHLY, CDR2 FYNNEI. Germline trimming cut 5 bases from V and 5 bases from J; bases unmatched to any gene: 2. As DNA, the CDR3 is TGTGCCAGCAGTAGGGGGCTGGAGACCCAGTACTTC. This codes for CASSRGLETQYF.

For the CDR3, the DNA is TGTGCCACCAGCTCGCAAGGGGGGGTAGCCAAAAACATTCAGTACTTC. It specifies CATSSQGGVAKNIQYF. The chain has TRBV15 and TRBJ2-4, with D maybe TRBD2 (7 bases). The CDR3 runs 16 residues. Germline V gene data show CDR1 as LNHNV and CDR2 as YYDKDF (reference sequence). Trimming took off 5 bases at V and 0 bases at J, with 14 bases between the two ends.

V is TRBV27 and J is TRBJ2-1; 13 bases line up with TRBD2. Germline-derived CDR1 and CDR2 are MNHEY and SMNVEV (reference sequence). Trimming took 6 bases from V and 7 from J; bases not matched to a gene: 6. This CDR3 has 15 amino acids. Written as DNA, the CDR3 is TGTGCCAGCAGGCAACTAGCGGGGGGGCAAAATGAGCAGTTCTTC. Translating gives CASRQLAGGQNEQFF.

The chain recombines TRBV5-6 with TRBJ1-1; 10 bases match TRBD1. The CDR3 is made up of 14 amino acids. V gave up 3 bases and J gave up 3 bases; unmatched junction bases: 2. The germline V gene has CDR1 SGHDT and CDR2 YYEEEE. The CDR3 loop is CASSSDRGYTEAFF. The CDR3 nucleotides are TGTGCCAGCAGCTCGGACAGGGGGTACACTGAAGCTTTCTTT.